Listed below are T cell receptor beta chains from one sample, sequenced in a study of cytomegalovirus exposure and HLA in healthy donors. Only in-frame clones appear in the TCRdb table, and some are missing; sequencing was by immunoSEQ multiplex PCR. The table lists about 77,000 clones, roughly 80% of them singletons, with almost 4.5% in the top ten. Sequenced: PBMCs. All receptors come from a man aged 40-49 years in good health and CMV-seronegative. Each CDR3 is given with its conserved first and last residue. D genes are given only for firm matches. Where a row states a size, it is once, few, many or the class of an expanded clone; other rows omit it.

>NA|TRBV2|TRBJ1-1|NA
CASSGVMNTEAFF
TGTGCCAGCAGTGGCGTGATGAACACTGAAGCTTTCTTT
>NA|TRBV11-2|TRBJ2-1|TRBD1
CASSLVRGRYNEQFF
TGTGCCAGCAGCTTAGTAAGGGGGCGGTACAATGAGCAGTTCTTC
>NA|TRBV14|TRBJ2-1|NA
CASSQRIQGNEQFF
TGTGCCAGCAGCCAACGTATACAGGGAAATGAGCAGTTCTTC
>NA|TRBV7-8|TRBJ2-1|TRBD2
CASSLKFPGLAGGDEQFF
TGTGCCAGCAGCTTAAAGTTTCCTGGACTAGCGGGAGGAGATGAGCAGTTCTTC
>few|TRBV7-2|TRBJ1-5|TRBD1
CASSLGSGQGDQPQHF
TGTGCCAGCAGCTTAGGATCGGGACAGGGAGATCAGCCCCAGCATTTT
>once|TRBV4-3|TRBJ2-3|NA
CASSQDNGGQTQYF
TGCGCCAGCAGCCAAGACAACGGGGGGCAAACGCAGTATTTT
>NA|TRBV29-1|TRBJ2-5|NA
CSVGVDGYQETQYF
TGCAGCGTTGGGGTCGACGGGTACCAAGAGACCCAGTACTTC
>NA|TRBV7-9|TRBJ1-4|TRBD1
CASSKGQGATNEKLFF
TGTGCCAGCAGCAAGGGACAGGGAGCAACTAATGAAAAACTGTTTTTT
>NA|TRBV28|TRBJ1-1|NA
CASSEATGMNTEAFF
TGTGCCAGCAGTGAAGCCACAGGGATGAACACTGAAGCTTTCTTT
>NA|TRBV7-9|TRBJ2-5|TRBD1
CASSLDRGDETQYF
TGTGCCAGCAGCTTGGACAGGGGGGACGAGACCCAGTACTTC
>NA|TRBV19|TRBJ1-3|TRBD1
CASRPTGETGNTIYF
TGTGCCAGTAGACCGACAGGGGAAACTGGAAACACCATATATTTT
>NA|TRBV5-1|TRBJ1-1|NA
CASSFGGALPEAFF
TGCGCCAGCAGCTTTGGGGGCGCCCTCCCTGAAGCTTTCTTT
>few|TRBV6-5|TRBJ2-7|NA
CASTRWGPYEQYF
TGTGCCAGCACCCGTTGGGGCCCCTACGAGCAGTACTTC
>NA|TRBV6-1|TRBJ2-4|NA
CASSEAAGGKAKNIQYF
TGTGCCAGCAGTGAGGCCGCGGGCGGGAAGGCCAAAAACATTCAGTACTTC
>NA|TRBV4-2|TRBJ1-2|NA
CASSQAEGQGYGYTF
TGTGCCAGCAGCCAAGCGGAGGGGCAGGGCTATGGCTACACCTTC
>NA|TRBV5-1|TRBJ2-7|TRBD2
CASSLGLAGSQEQYF
TGCGCCAGCAGCTTGGGTCTAGCGGGATCACAGGAGCAGTACTTC
>NA|TRBV28|TRBJ1-2|TRBD1
CASSTIGQGSNLYGYTF
TGTGCCAGCAGTACGATAGGACAGGGTTCAAATTTGTATGGCTACACCTTC
>once|TRBV11-1|TRBJ2-7|NA
CASSLAGLIGEQYF
TGTGCCAGCAGCTTAGCTGGACTAATTGGCGAGCAGTACTTC
>NA|TRBV19|TRBJ2-1|NA
CASSPPGHPSSYNEQFF
TGTGCCAGTAGTCCCCCGGGACACCCGAGCTCCTACAATGAGCAGTTCTTC
>NA|TRBV7-8|TRBJ2-5|NA
CASSLEGGSTETQYF
TGTGCCAGCAGCTTAGAAGGGGGTTCGACGGAGACCCAGTACTTC
>few|TRBV10-3|TRBJ2-2|TRBD2
CAISGGSGSTGELFF
TGTGCCATCAGTGGGGGTAGCGGGAGCACCGGGGAGCTGTTTTTT
>NA|TRBV4-3|TRBJ2-3|TRBD2
CASSQDSGATDTQYF
TGCGCCAGCAGCCAAGATAGCGGGGCCACAGATACGCAGTATTTT
>NA|TRBV6-1|TRBJ2-2|NA
CASIPGPANTGELFF
TGTGCCAGCATACCAGGGCCCGCGAACACCGGGGAGCTGTTTTTT
>NA|TRBV30|TRBJ1-5|NA
CACEAGLDQPQHF
TGTGCCTGTGAGGCAGGGTTGGATCAGCCCCAGCATTTT
>few|TRBV7-2|TRBJ2-1|NA
CASSLVGNEQFF
TGTGCCAGCAGCTTAGTCGGCAATGAGCAGTTCTTC
>NA|TRBV5-1|TRBJ2-1|TRBD2
CASSLGLAGVDEQFF
TGCGCCAGCAGCCTCGGACTAGCGGGTGTGGATGAGCAGTTCTTC
>NA|TRBV2|TRBJ1-1|TRBD1
CASSDRQGPLVMNTEAFF
TGTGCCAGCAGTGATAGACAGGGTCCCTTAGTCATGAACACTGAAGCTTTCTTT
>NA|TRBV6-5|TRBJ1-5|NA
CASSPGVYSNQPQHF
TGTGCCAGCAGCCCCGGAGTTTATAGCAATCAGCCCCAGCATTTT
>NA|TRBV7-2|TRBJ1-5|TRBD1
CASRQGQGTQPQHF
TGTGCTTCCCGCCAGGGACAGGGGACTCAGCCCCAGCATTTT
>once|TRBV7-3|TRBJ1-4|NA
CASSPTGGSEKLFF
TGTGCCAGCAGCCCTACGGGCGGGAGCGAAAAACTGTTTTTT
>NA|TRBV27|TRBJ2-1|TRBD2
CASSMGLAGGDNEQFF
TGTGCCAGCAGTATGGGACTAGCGGGAGGAGACAATGAGCAGTTCTTC
>NA|TRBV4-2|TRBJ2-1|TRBD2
CASSQDGSSGRVNEQFF
TGTGCCAGCAGCCAAGATGGTTCTAGCGGGAGGGTTAATGAGCAGTTCTTC
>NA|TRBV6-5|TRBJ1-2|NA
CASRGESNYGYTF
TGTGCCAGCAGGGGAGAATCTAACTATGGCTACACCTTC
>NA|TRBV9|TRBJ1-2|TRBD1
CASSFEDRANYGYTF
TGTGCCAGCAGCTTCGAGGACAGGGCTAACTATGGCTACACCTTC
>NA|TRBV7-2|TRBJ1-2|TRBD1
CASSPDRGRENYGYTF
TGTGCCAGCAGCCCAGACAGGGGGCGAGAAAACTATGGCTACACCTTC
>NA|TRBV11-3|TRBJ2-3|NA
CASSWRGTDTQYF
TGTGCCAGCAGCTGGAGGGGCACAGATACGCAGTATTTT
>NA|TRBV6-1|TRBJ2-5|NA
CASIRQETQYF
TGTGCCAGCATCAGGCAAGAGACCCAGTACTTC
>NA|TRBV27|TRBJ2-1|NA
CASSSVRGLKQFF
TGTGCCAGCAGTTCTGTCAGGGGCCTCAAGCAGTTCTTC
>NA|TRBV19|TRBJ1-2|TRBD1
CASTNPWDSRRLDYTF
TGTGCCAGTACCAATCCGTGGGACAGCAGAAGATTAGACTACACCTTC
>NA|TRBV2|TRBJ2-3|NA
CASSEMAPQYF
TGTGCCAGCAGTGAAATGGCTCCGCAGTATTTT
>NA|TRBV5-1|TRBJ2-3|TRBD1
CASSLGQGGTDTQYF
TGCGCCAGCAGCTTGGGACAGGGGGGCACAGATACGCAGTATTTT
>NA|TRBV18|TRBJ2-5|TRBD1
CASSRNRGRNETQYF
TGTGCCAGCTCACGGAACAGGGGTCGGAACGAGACCCAGTACTTC
>NA|TRBV20-1|TRBJ2-3|NA
CSARSNTQYF
TGCAGTGCTAGGTCTAACACGCAGTATTTT
>few|TRBV4-2|TRBJ1-1|NA
CASSLTPGSDTEAFF
TGTGCCAGCAGCCTAACCCCGGGTTCGGACACTGAAGCTTTCTTT
>NA|TRBV7-6|TRBJ2-3|TRBD2
CASSLRTSGSGTDTQYF
TGTGCCAGCAGCCTACGGACTAGCGGGAGTGGGACAGATACGCAGTATTTT
>NA|TRBV4-3|TRBJ1-1|NA
CASSQDRVNTEAFF
TGCGCCAGCAGCCAAGATCGGGTGAACACTGAAGCTTTCTTT
>once|TRBV29-1|TRBJ1-2|NA
CSVDPPGTIYGYTF
TGCAGCGTTGATCCCCCCGGGACAATCTATGGCTACACCTTC
>NA|TRBV19|TRBJ2-7|TRBD1
CASSLRDRANEQYF
TGTGCCAGTAGTCTCCGGGACAGGGCCAACGAGCAGTACTTC
>NA|TRBV28|TRBJ1-1|NA
CASSPSQGAGTEAFF
TGTGCCAGCAGTCCTTCACAGGGTGCGGGCACTGAAGCTTTCTTT
>NA|TRBV6-4|TRBJ2-1|TRBD2
CAITLRNWGGSYNEQFF
TGTGCCATCACCTTACGAAACTGGGGGGGCTCCTACAATGAGCAGTTCTTC
>NA|TRBV25-1|TRBJ1-1|NA
CASTLGGAYTEAFF
TGTGCCAGCACCCTTGGGGGGGCTTACACTGAAGCTTTCTTT